This entry concerns a single TCR beta chain. What it binds is not known. From germline, CDR1 is SGHRS and CDR2 YFSETQ. Germline trimming cut 0 bases from V and 5 bases from J; bases unmatched to any gene: 7. The CDR3 totals 15 residues. The data are from a study of regulatory T cells in long-lasting Graves disease. Broader study findings: Study was limited to peripheral blood, excluding thyroid tissue. Newly diagnosed disease favored TRBV20-1 and TRBJ2-1 over persistent disease. Possibly, too few samples lowered accuracy.

CDR3-region Arm-PCR and iRepertoire HTBI primers produced the TCR beta libraries. TCRdb re-analysed the multiplex PCR reads in MiXCR, keeping a single row per CDR3 protein. In the table there are about 470,000 distinct CDR3 sequences, about 20% of which are singletons. Stated time point: persistent/refractory GD, antithyroid drugs over 5 years with positive TRAb. With RNA extracted from PBMCs as input, the TCR library was made. Doctors identified Graves' disease using the American Thyroid Association guidelines. V and J are TRBV5-1 and TRBJ2-7; 8 positions agree with TRBD2. The TCR originated in a female donor with Graves disease. Sequenced here: peripheral blood mononuclear cells (PBMCs), sampled when the disease was refractory, from a patient treated with antithyroid drugs. CDR3 sequence reads: CASSLVLAGPDEQYF. In DNA, the CDR3 is TGCGCCAGCAGCTTGGTGTTAGCGGGGCCCGACGAGCAGTACTTC.